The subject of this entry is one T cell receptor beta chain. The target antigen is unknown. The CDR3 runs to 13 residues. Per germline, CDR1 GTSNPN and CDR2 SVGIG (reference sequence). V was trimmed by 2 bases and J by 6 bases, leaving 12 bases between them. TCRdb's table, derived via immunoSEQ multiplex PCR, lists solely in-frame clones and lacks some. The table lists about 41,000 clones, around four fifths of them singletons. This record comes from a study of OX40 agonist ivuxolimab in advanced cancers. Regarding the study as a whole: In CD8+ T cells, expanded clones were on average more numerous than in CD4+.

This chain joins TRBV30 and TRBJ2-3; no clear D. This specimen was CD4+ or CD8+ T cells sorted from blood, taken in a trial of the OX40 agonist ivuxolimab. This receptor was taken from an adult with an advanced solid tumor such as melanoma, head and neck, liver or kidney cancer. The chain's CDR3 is CAWSKLLWDTQYF. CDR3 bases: TGTGCCTGGAGTAAATTATTATGGGATACGCAGTATTTT.